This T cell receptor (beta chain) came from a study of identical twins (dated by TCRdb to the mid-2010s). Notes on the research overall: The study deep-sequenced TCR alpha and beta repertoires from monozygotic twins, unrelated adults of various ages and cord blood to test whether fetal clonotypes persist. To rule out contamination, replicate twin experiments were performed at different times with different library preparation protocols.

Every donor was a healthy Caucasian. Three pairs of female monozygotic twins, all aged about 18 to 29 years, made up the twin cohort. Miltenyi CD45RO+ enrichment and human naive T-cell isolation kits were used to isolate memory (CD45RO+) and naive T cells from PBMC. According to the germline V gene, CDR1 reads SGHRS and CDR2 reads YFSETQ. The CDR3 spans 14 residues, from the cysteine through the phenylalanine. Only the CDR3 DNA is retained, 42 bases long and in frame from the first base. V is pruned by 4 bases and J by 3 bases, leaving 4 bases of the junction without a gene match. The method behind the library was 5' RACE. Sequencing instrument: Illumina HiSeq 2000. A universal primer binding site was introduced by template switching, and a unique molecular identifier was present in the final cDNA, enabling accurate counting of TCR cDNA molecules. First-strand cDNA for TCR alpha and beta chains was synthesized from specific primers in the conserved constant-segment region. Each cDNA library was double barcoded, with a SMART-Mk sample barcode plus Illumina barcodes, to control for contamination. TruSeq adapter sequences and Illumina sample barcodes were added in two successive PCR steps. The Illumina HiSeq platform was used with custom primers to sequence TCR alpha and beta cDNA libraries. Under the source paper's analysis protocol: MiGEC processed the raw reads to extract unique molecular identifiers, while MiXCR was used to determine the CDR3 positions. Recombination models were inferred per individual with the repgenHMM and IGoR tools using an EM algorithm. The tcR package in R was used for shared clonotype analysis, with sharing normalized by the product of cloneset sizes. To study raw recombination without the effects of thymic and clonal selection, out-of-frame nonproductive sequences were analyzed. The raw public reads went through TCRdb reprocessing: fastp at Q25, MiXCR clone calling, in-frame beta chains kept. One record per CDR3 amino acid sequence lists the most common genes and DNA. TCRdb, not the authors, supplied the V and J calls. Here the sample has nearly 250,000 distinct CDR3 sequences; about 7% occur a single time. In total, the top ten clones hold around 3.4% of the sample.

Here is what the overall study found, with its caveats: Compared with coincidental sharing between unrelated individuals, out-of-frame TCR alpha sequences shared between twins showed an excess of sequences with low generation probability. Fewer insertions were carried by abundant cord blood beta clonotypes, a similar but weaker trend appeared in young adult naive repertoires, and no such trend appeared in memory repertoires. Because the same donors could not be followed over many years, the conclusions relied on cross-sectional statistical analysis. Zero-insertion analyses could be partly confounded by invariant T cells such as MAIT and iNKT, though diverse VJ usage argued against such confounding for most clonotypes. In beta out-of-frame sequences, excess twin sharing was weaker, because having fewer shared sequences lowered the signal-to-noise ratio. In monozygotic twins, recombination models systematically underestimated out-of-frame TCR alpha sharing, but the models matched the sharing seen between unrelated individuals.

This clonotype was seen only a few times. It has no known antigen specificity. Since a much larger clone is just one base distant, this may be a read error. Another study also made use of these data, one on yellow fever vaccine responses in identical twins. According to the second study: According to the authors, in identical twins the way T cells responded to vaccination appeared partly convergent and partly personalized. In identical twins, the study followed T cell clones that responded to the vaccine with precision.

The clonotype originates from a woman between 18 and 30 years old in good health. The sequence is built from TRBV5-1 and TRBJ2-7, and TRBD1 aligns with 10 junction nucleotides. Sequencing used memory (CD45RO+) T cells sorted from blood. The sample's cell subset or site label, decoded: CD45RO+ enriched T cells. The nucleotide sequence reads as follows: TGCGCCAGCAGCCAGGGGACAGGGGTCTACGAGCAGTACTTC. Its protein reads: CASSQGTGVYEQYF.